Sequencing of this TCR beta chain was carried out in a study of beta chain features in type 1 diabetes. Of the isolated RNA, all was reverse transcribed, and so the sequenced material was expressed TCRB transcripts. Assay used: immunoSEQ multiplex PCR; TCRdb lists only in-frame clones, some missing. The profile shows hundreds of thousands of clones, about a sixth of them singletons. Germline V gene lookup returns CDR1 SGHRS and CDR2 YFSETQ. The CDR3 has 14 amino acids. Trimming removed 3 bases from V and 0 bases from J, with 6 bases in between. Purities in excess of 95% were seen in all sorted populations. This clone was seen a handful of times.

Sequenced sample: naive CD4+ T cells from blood. V and J are TRBV5-1 and TRBJ2-2; D uncertain. The receptor was derived from a man aged 18 to 35 in good health. CDR3 sequence: CASSSGANTGELFF. The CDR3 region has the DNA TGCGCCAGCAGCTCAGGAGCGAACACCGGGGAGCTGTTTTTT.